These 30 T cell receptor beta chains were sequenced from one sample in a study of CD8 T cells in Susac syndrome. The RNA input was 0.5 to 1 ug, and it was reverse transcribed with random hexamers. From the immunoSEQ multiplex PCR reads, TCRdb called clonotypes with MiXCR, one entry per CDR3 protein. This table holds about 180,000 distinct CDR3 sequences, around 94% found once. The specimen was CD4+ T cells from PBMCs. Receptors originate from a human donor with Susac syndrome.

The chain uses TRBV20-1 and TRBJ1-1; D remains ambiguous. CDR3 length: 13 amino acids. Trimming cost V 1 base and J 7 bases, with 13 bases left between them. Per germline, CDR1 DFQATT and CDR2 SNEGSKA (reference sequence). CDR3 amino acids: CSARGDLGGEAFF. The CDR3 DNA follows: TGCAGTGCTAGAGGCGACTTGGGAGGTGAAGCTTTCTTT.

Here the CDR3 reads CSPNERGRAYEQYF. CDR3 sequence (DNA): TGCAGTCCGAACGAACGGGGACGAGCCTACGAGCAGTACTTC. The chain joins TRBV20-1 to TRBJ2-7, with D possibly called TRBD1 or TRBD2 (5 bases each). CDR1 is DFQATT and CDR2 is SNEGSKA in the germline V gene (reference sequence). Trimming took 8 bases from V and 2 from J, leaving 19 bases between them. The CDR3 runs to 14 residues.

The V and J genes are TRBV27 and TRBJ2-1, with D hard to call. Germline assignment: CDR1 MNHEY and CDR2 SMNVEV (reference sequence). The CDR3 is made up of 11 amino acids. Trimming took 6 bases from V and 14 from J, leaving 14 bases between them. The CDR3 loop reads CASRIRSLEFF. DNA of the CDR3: TGTGCCAGCAGGATAAGGTCGTTGGAGTTCTTC.

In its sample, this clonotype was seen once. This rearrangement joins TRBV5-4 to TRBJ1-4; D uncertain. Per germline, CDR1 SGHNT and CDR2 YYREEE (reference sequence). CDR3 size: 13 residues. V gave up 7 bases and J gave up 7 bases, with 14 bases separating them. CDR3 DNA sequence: TGTGCCAGCCGGATTTCTCCAAGTGAAAAACTGTTTTTT. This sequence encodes CASRISPSEKLFF.

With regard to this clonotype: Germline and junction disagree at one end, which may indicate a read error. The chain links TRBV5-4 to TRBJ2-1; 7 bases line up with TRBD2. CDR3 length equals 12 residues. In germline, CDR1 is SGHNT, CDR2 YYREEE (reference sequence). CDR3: CASSRDYDEQFF. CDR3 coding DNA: TGTGCCAGCAGCCGGGACTACGATGAGCAGTTCTTC.

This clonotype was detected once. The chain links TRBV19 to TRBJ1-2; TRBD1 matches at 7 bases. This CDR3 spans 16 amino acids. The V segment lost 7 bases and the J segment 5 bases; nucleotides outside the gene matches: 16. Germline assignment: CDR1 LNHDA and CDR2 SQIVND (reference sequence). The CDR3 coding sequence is TGTGCCAGTAACCAACCGGGACAGACGCCCGGATATGGCTACACCTTC. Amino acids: CASNQPGQTPGYGYTF. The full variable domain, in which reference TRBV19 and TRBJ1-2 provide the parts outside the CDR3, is DGGITQSPKYLFRKEGQNVTLSCEQNLNHDAMYWYRQDPGQGLRLIYYSQIVNDFQKGDIAEGYSVSREKKESFPLTVTSAQKNPTAFYLCASNQPGQTPGYGYTFGSGTRLTVV.

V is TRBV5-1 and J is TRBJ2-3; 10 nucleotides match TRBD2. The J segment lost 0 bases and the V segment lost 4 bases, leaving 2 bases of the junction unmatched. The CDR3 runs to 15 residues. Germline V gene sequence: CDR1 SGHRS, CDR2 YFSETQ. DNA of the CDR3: TGCGCCAGCAGCCGGACTAGCGGTAGCACAGATACGCAGTATTTT. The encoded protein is CASSRTSGSTDTQYF.

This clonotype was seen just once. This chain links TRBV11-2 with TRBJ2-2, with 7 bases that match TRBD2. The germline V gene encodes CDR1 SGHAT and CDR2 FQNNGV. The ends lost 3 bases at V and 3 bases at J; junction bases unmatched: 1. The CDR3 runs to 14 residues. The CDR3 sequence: CASSFAGDTGELFF. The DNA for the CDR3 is TGTGCCAGCAGCTTCGCGGGGGACACCGGGGAGCTGTTTTTT. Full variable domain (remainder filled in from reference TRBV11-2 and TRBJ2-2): EAGVAQSPRYKIIEKRQSVAFWCNPISGHATLYWYQQILGQGPKLLIQFQNNGVVDDSQLPKDRFSAERLKGVDSTLKIQPAKLEDSAVYLCASSFAGDTGELFFGEGSRLTVL.

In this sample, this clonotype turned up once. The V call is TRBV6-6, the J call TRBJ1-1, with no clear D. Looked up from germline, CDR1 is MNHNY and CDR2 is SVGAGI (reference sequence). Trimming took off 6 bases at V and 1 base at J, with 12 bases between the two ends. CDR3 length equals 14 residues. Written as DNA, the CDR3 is TGTGCCAGCAGCGACGAGCCGGGGAACACTGAAGCTTTCTTT. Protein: CASSDEPGNTEAFF.

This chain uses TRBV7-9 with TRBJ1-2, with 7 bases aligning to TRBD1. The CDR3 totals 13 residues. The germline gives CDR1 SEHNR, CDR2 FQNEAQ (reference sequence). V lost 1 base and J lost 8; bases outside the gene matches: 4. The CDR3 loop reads CASSLVPDRGYTF. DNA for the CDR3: TGTGCCAGCAGCTTAGTCCCGGACAGGGGCTACACCTTC.

CDR3 sequence reads: CSARVQGFTEAFF. CDR3 nucleotide sequence: TGCAGTGCTAGAGTACAGGGTTTTACTGAAGCTTTCTTT. J is TRBJ1-1 and V is TRBV20-1; the D gene is possibly TRBD1 (6 bases). CDR3 size: 13 residues. Germline V CDR1 and CDR2: DFQATT, SNEGSKA (reference sequence). The germline V and J ends were trimmed by 1 base and 5 bases, with 11 bases remaining between them.

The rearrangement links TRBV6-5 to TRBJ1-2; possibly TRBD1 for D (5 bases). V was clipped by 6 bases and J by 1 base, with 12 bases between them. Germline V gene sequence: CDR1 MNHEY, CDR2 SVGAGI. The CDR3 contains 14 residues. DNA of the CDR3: TGTGCCAGCAGCCCAGACAGAGATAACTATGGCTACACCTTC. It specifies CASSPDRDNYGYTF.

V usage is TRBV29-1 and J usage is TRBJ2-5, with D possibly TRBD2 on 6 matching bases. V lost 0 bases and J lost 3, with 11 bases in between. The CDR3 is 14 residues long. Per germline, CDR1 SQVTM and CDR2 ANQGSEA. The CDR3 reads CSVEDLPGEETQYF. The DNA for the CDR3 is TGCAGCGTTGAAGATCTTCCGGGGGAAGAGACCCAGTACTTC.

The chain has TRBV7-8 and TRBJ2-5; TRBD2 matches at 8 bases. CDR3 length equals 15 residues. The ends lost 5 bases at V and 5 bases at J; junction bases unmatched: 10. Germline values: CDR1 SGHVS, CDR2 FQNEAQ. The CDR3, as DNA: TGTGCCAGCAGCCTTAGCGGGACCGCGGGGGAGACCCAGTACTTC. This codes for CASSLSGTAGETQYF. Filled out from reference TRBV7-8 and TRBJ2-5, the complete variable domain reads GAGVSQSPRYKVAKRGQDVALRCDPISGHVSLFWYQQALGQGPEFLTYFQNEAQLDKSGLPSDRFFAERPEGSVSTLKIQRTQQEDSAVYLCASSLSGTAGETQYFGPGTRLLVL.

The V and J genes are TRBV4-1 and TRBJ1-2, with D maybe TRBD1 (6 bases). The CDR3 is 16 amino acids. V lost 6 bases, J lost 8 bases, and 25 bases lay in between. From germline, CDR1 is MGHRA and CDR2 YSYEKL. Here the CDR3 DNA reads TGCGCCAGCAGGAACAACAGGGACCCACTATCTCGGGGCTACACCTTC. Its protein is CASRNNRDPLSRGYTF.

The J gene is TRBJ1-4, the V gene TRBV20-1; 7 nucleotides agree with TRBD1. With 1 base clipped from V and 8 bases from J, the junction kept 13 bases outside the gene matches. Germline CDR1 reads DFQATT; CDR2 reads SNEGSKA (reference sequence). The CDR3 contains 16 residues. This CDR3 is CSARGLLQGPGEKLFF. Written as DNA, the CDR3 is TGCAGTGCTAGAGGGCTTTTACAGGGGCCGGGGGAAAAACTGTTTTTT.

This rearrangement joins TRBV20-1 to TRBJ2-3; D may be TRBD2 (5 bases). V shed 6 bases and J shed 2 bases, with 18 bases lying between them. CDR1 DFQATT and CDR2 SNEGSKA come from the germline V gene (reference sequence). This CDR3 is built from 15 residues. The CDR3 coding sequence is TGCAGTGCCCCGTCAGCGGTTAGGTCCACAGATACGCAGTATTTT. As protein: CSAPSAVRSTDTQYF.

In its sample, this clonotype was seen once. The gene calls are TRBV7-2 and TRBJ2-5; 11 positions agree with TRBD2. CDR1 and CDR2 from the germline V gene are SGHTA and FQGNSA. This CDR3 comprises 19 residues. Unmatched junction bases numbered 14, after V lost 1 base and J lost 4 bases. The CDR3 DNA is TGTGCCAGCAGCTTAGAACCGCTAGCGGGGGGAGTAAGGGGAGAGACCCAGTACTTC. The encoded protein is CASSLEPLAGGVRGETQYF.

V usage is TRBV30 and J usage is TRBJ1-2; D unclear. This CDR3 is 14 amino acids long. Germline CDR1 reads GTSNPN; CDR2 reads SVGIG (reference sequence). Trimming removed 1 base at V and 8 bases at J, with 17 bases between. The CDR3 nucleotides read TGTGCCTGGAGTGGGTCAGCCCAAAAGGGCGGCTACACCTTC. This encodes CAWSGSAQKGGYTF.

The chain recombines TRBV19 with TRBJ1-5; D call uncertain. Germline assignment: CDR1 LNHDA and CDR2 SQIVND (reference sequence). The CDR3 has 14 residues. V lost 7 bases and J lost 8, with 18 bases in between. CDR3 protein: CASTPGREGEPQHF. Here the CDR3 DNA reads TGTGCCAGTACCCCGGGCCGTGAGGGAGAGCCCCAGCATTTT.

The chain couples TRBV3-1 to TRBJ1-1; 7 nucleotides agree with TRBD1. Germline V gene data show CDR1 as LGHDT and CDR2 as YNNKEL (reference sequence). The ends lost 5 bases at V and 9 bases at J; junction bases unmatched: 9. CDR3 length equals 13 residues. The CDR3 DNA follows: TGTGCCAGCAGCGACGACAGGGACTGGCAAGCTTTCTTT. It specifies CASSDDRDWQAFF.

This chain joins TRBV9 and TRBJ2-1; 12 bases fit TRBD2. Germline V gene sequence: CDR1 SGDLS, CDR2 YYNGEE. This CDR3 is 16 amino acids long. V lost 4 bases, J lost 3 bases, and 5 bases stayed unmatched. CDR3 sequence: CASSLTSGRIYNEQFF. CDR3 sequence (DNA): TGTGCCAGCAGCCTCACTAGCGGGAGGATCTACAATGAGCAGTTCTTC.

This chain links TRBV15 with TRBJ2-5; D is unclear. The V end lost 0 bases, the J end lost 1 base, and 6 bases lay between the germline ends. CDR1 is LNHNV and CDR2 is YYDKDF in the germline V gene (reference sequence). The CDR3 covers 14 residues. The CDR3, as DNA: TGTGCCACCAGCAGAGATACCGGCCAAGAGACCCAGTACTTC. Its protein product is CATSRDTGQETQYF.

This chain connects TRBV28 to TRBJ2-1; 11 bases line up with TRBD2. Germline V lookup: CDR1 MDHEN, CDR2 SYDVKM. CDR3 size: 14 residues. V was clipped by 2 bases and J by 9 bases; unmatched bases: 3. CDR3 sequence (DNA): TGTGCCAGCAGTTTACCGGGACTAGCGGCTGAGCAGTTCTTC. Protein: CASSLPGLAAEQFF. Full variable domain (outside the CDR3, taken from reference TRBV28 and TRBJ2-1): DVKVTQSSRYLVKRTGEKVFLECVQDMDHENMFWYRQDPGLGLRLIYFSYDVKMKEKGDIPEGYSVSREKKERFSLILESASTNQTSMYLCASSLPGLAAEQFFGPGTRLTVL.

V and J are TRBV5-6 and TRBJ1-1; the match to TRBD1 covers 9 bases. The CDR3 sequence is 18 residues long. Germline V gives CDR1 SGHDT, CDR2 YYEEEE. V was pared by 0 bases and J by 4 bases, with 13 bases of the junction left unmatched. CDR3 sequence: CASSLVANRGLKVTEAFF. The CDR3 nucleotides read TGTGCCAGCAGCTTGGTGGCGAACAGGGGGCTTAAGGTCACTGAAGCTTTCTTT.

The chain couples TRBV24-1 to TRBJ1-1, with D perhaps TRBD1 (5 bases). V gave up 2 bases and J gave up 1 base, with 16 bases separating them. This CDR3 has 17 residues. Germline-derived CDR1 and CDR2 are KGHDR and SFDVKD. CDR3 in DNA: TGTGCCACCAGTGATTCTACGTCCGGGACCGGGAACACTGAAGCTTTCTTT. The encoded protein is CATSDSTSGTGNTEAFF.

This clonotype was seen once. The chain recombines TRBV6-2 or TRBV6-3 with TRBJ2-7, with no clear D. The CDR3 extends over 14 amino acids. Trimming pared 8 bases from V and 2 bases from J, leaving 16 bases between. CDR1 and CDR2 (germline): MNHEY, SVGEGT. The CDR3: CASGLENPPYEQYF. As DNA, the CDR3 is TGTGCCAGCGGCTTAGAAAACCCTCCCTACGAGCAGTACTTC.

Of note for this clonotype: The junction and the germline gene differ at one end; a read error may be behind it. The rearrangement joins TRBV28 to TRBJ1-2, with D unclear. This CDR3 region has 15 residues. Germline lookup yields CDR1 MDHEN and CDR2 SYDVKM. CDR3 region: CASSLSGQSNYGHTF. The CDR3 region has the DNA TGTGCCAGCAGTTTATCTGGGCAGTCCAACTATGGCCACACCTTC.

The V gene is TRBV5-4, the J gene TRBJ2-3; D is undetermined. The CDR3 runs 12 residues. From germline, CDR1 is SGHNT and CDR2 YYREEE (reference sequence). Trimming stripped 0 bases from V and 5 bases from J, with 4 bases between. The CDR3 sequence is CASSLDEDTQYF. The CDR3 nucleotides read TGTGCCAGCAGCTTGGACGAAGATACGCAGTATTTT.

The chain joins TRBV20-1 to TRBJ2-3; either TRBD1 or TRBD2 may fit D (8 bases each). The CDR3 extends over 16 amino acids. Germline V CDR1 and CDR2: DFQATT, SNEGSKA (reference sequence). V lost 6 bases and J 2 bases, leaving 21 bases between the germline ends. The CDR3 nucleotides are TGCAGTGCCGGGGGGGGACAGGCCCTCTTCACAGATACGCAGTATTTT. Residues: CSAGGGQALFTDTQYF.